The 26 T cell receptor beta chains below all came from one sample that was sequenced in a study of cytomegalovirus exposure and HLA in healthy donors. Method: immunoSEQ multiplex PCR; TCRdb's copy keeps in-frame clones and lacks some. Of some 86,000 clones in the sample, 93% were seen once. Sequencing used PBMCs. These receptors all stem from a woman aged 30 to 39 in good health and CMV-seronegative.

CDR3 DNA sequence: TGTGCCTGGAGCCGCCTCGAAAGCCCGAACACCGGGGAGCTGTTTTTT. Its translation is CAWSRLESPNTGELFF. The J gene is TRBJ2-2, the V gene TRBV30; no clear D gene. CDR3 length equals 16 residues. Germline CDR1 and CDR2: GTSNPN and SVGIG (reference sequence). V was shortened by 3 bases and J by 0 bases, with 14 bases between the two germline ends.

CDR3 sequence (DNA): TGCGCCAGCACCCCGTGGACAGGGGTTGCTGGCTACACCTTC. Its translation is CASTPWTGVAGYTF. The chain employs TRBV5-1 and TRBJ1-2; 9 nucleotides align to TRBD1. CDR1 and CDR2 (germline): SGHRS, YFSETQ. V was clipped by 6 bases and J by 7 bases; unmatched bases: 10. CDR3 length equals 14 residues.

CDR3 amino acids: CASRLLAGGTGELFF. In DNA, the CDR3 is TGTGCCAGCAGACTACTAGCGGGAGGGACCGGGGAGCTGTTTTTT. The chain employs TRBV6-5 and TRBJ2-2; 13 bases are shared with TRBD2. This CDR3 spans 15 amino acids. The germline V gene has CDR1 MNHEY and CDR2 SVGAGI. Trimming cost V 6 bases and J 5 bases; bases outside gene matches: 3.

The rearrangement links TRBV9 to TRBJ2-7; possible D gene TRBD2, 6 bases. The CDR3 is made up of 13 amino acids. V lost 7 bases to trimming and J lost 2 bases, with 13 bases between them. Germline V lookup: CDR1 SGDLS, CDR2 YYNGEE. The CDR3 reads CASSGDSAYEQYF. In nucleotides, the CDR3 is TGTGCCAGCTCCGGGGACTCCGCCTACGAGCAGTACTTC.

The genes are TRBV6-5 and TRBJ2-7; D remains unclear. This CDR3 is 11 amino acids long. Trimming removed 2 bases at V and 4 bases at J, with 3 bases between. CDR1 MNHEY and CDR2 SVGAGI come from the germline V gene. CDR3 residues: CASSYQYEQYF. DNA for the CDR3: TGTGCCAGCAGTTACCAATACGAGCAGTACTTC.

The chain carries TRBV28 and TRBJ2-7; D gene ambiguous. Germline CDR1 MDHEN, CDR2 SYDVKM. CDR3 size: 12 residues. Trimming shortened V by 4 bases and J by 1 base, and 5 bases separated the two germline ends. The CDR3 is CASSSQSYEQYF. The CDR3 region has the DNA TGTGCCAGCAGTTCCCAGTCCTACGAGCAGTACTTC.

The chain employs TRBV6-1 and TRBJ1-3, with D uncertain. Germline V gene lookup returns CDR1 MNHNS and CDR2 SASEGT. The CDR3 sequence is 14 residues long. The germline V and J ends were trimmed by 2 bases and 7 bases, with 12 bases remaining between them. The CDR3: CASSESPGVNTIYF. For the CDR3, the DNA is TGTGCCAGCAGTGAATCCCCAGGTGTGAACACCATATATTTT.

J is TRBJ2-6 and V is TRBV5-1; D ambiguous. Germline CDR1 reads SGHRS; CDR2 reads YFSETQ. V was shortened by 3 bases and J by 0 bases, with 10 bases between the two germline ends. The CDR3 runs to 16 residues. The CDR3 DNA sequence: TGCGCCAGCAGCTCTCAGGTTTTCTCTGGGGCCAACGTCCTGACTTTC. Amino acids: CASSSQVFSGANVLTF.

The chain links TRBV25-1 to TRBJ1-5; D call uncertain. There are 12 residues in the CDR3. Trimming removed 7 bases from V and 2 bases from J, with 6 bases in between. Germline V gene sequence: CDR1 MGHDK, CDR2 SYGVNS. Here the CDR3 DNA reads TGTGCCAGCACCGGGGGCAATCAGCCCCAGCATTTT. It codes for CASTGGNQPQHF.

This sequence joins TRBV18 and TRBJ2-1, with a weak D call TRBD2 (6 bases). The germline V gene encodes CDR1 KGHSH and CDR2 LQKENI. The length of the CDR3 is 14 residues. Trimming took off 3 bases at V and 9 bases at J, with 15 bases between the two ends. Written as DNA, the CDR3 is TGTGCCAGCTCACCGGGTTTCGGGGGAAGTGAGCAGTTCTTC. Protein: CASSPGFGGSEQFF.

The chain links TRBV7-2 to TRBJ1-2, with D unresolved. The CDR3 totals 14 residues. Germline CDR1 SGHTA, CDR2 FQGNSA. V lost 1 base to trimming and J lost 4 bases, with 10 bases between them. In DNA form, the CDR3 reads TGTGCCAGCAGCTTAGATGGGGAGGTCTATGGCTACACCTTC. This codes for CASSLDGEVYGYTF. Filled out from reference TRBV7-2 and TRBJ1-2, the complete variable domain reads GAGVSQSPSNKVTEKGKDVELRCDPISGHTALYWYRQSLGQGLEFLIYFQGNSAPDKSGLPSDRFSAERTGGSVSTLTIQRTQQEDSAVYLCASSLDGEVYGYTFGSGTRLTVV.

This chain links TRBV11-1 with TRBJ2-7, with D perhaps TRBD2 (6 bases). The germline gives CDR1 SGHAT, CDR2 FQDESV (reference sequence). The CDR3 spans 13 residues. Trimming pared 5 bases from V and 1 base from J, leaving 9 bases between. Here the CDR3 reads CASSGGSSYEQYF. The DNA for the CDR3 is TGTGCCAGCAGCGGGGGGTCATCCTACGAGCAGTACTTC.

This sequence joins TRBV19 and TRBJ2-7, with TRBD2 matching 7 bases. Germline V gene lookup returns CDR1 LNHDA and CDR2 SQIVND (reference sequence). This CDR3 is 13 amino acids long. Trimming cost V 10 bases and J 2 bases; bases outside gene matches: 8. The CDR3 sequence is CATGSGTTYEQYF. In DNA form, the CDR3 reads TGTGCCACCGGGAGCGGGACTACCTACGAGCAGTACTTC.

V is TRBV4-1 and J is TRBJ2-3; 9 positions match TRBD2. The V segment lost 0 bases and the J segment 0 bases; nucleotides outside the gene matches: 10. The CDR3 runs 19 residues. CDR1 is MGHRA and CDR2 is YSYEKL in the germline V gene. CDR3 in DNA: TGCGCCAGCAGCCAAGAAGGCGGGGCGGGAGGGCTAAGCACAGATACGCAGTATTTT. The encoded protein is CASSQEGGAGGLSTDTQYF.

The genes are TRBV5-1 and TRBJ2-3; TRBD2 matches at 12 bases. CDR1 SGHRS and CDR2 YFSETQ come from the germline V gene. The CDR3 extends over 17 amino acids. V shed 4 bases and J 3 bases; nucleotides not matched to a gene: 9. DNA for the CDR3: TGCGCCAGCAGCGACAGACTAGCGGGAGCGGCGACAGATACGCAGTATTTT. Its protein is CASSDRLAGAATDTQYF.

The genes are TRBV6-5 and TRBJ2-3; 12 bases are a match to TRBD2. CDR1 is MNHEY, CDR2 SVGAGI, per germline. J was trimmed by 5 bases and V by 2 bases; bases with no gene match: 5. CDR3 size: 16 residues. In DNA form, the CDR3 reads TGTGCCAGCAGTTACGAGGCTAGCGGGGGGGAAGATACGCAGTATTTT. Protein: CASSYEASGGEDTQYF.

The J gene is TRBJ2-3, the V gene TRBV27; perhaps TRBD2 as D (5 bases). CDR3 length: 15 amino acids. CDR1 and CDR2 from the germline V gene are MNHEY and SMNVEV (reference sequence). Trimming removed 3 bases at V and 6 bases at J, with 16 bases between. CDR3 loop: CASSFRPSRADTQYF. The DNA of the CDR3 is TGTGCCAGCAGTTTCCGGCCTAGCCGAGCGGATACGCAGTATTTT.

The gene calls are TRBV11-1 and TRBJ2-1, with TRBD2 matching 14 bases. Germline lookup yields CDR1 SGHAT and CDR2 FQDESV (reference sequence). This CDR3 comprises 16 residues. J lost 4 bases, V lost 5 bases, and 4 bases had no gene match. CDR3 in DNA: TGTGCCAGCAGCCGACTAGCGGGAGGGCCTTACAATGAGCAGTTCTTC. Translation: CASSRLAGGPYNEQFF. Looking up the rest from reference TRBV11-1 and TRBJ2-1 gives the full variable domain: EAEVAQSPRYKITEKSQAVAFWCDPISGHATLYWYRQILGQGPELLVQFQDESVVDDSQLPKDRFSAERLKGVDSTLKIQPAELGDSAMYLCASSRLAGGPYNEQFFGPGTRLTVL.

The rearrangement joins TRBV18 to TRBJ2-5, with 9 bases that match TRBD2. CDR3 length: 14 residues. Germline values: CDR1 KGHSH, CDR2 LQKENI. Unmatched junction bases numbered 1, after V lost 4 bases and J lost 1 base. The CDR3 DNA reads TGTGCCAGCTCACTGACTAGCGGCCAAGAGACCCAGTACTTC. Encoded protein: CASSLTSGQETQYF.

This rearrangement joins TRBV19 to TRBJ2-7; 8 positions match TRBD1. The CDR3 covers 16 residues. The V gene's germline CDR1 is LNHDA and CDR2 SQIVND (reference sequence). J was trimmed by 0 bases and V by 2 bases; bases with no gene match: 6. The CDR3 DNA follows: TGTGCCAGTAGTATACAAGGACAGGGCCGCTCCTACGAGCAGTACTTC. Amino acid sequence: CASSIQGQGRSYEQYF.

The chain combines TRBV7-2 with TRBJ2-1, with 15 bases lining up with TRBD2. The V segment lost 5 bases and the J segment 14 bases; nucleotides outside the gene matches: 10. The CDR3 is 15 amino acids. From germline, CDR1 is SGHTA and CDR2 FQGNSA. The DNA for the CDR3 is TGTGCCAGCAGCCCTGGACTAGCGGGGGGGCGGGGGAAGTTCTTC. It is translated as CASSPGLAGGRGKFF.

This clone came up once. The chain carries TRBV28 and TRBJ1-1, with TRBD1 as a possible D gene (5 bases). The length of the CDR3 is 14 residues. Germline CDR1 reads MDHEN; CDR2 reads SYDVKM. The V end lost 6 bases, the J end lost 3 bases, and 14 bases lay between the germline ends. Here the CDR3 reads CASRRDGVDTEAFF. The CDR3 DNA follows: TGTGCCAGCAGGCGGGACGGCGTGGACACTGAAGCTTTCTTT.

The chain joins TRBV7-2 to TRBJ1-1, with 11 bases identical to TRBD1. Germline assignment: CDR1 SGHTA and CDR2 FQGNSA. V gave up 1 base and J gave up 10 bases; unmatched junction bases: 11. The CDR3 loop spans 16 amino acids. The CDR3 is CASSLGGQGATLGAFF. The CDR3 region has the DNA TGTGCCAGCAGCTTAGGTGGACAGGGGGCTACTTTGGGAGCTTTCTTT. Full variable domain (remainder filled in from reference TRBV7-2 and TRBJ1-1): GAGVSQSPSNKVTEKGKDVELRCDPISGHTALYWYRQSLGQGLEFLIYFQGNSAPDKSGLPSDRFSAERTGGSVSTLTIQRTQQEDSAVYLCASSLGGQGATLGAFFGQGTRLTVV.

CDR3 sequence reads: CASSFSSGVLHYEQYF. CDR3 DNA: TGTGCCAGCAGCTTTTCTAGCGGGGTGCTCCACTACGAGCAGTACTTC. V and J are TRBV7-2 and TRBJ2-7, with 9 bases identical to TRBD2. The CDR3 is made up of 16 amino acids. V lost 3 bases to trimming and J lost 3 bases; unmatched junction nucleotides: 9. The V gene's germline CDR1 is SGHTA and CDR2 FQGNSA.

J is TRBJ2-7 and V is TRBV30, with unresolved D. Germline lookup yields CDR1 GTSNPN and CDR2 SVGIG (reference sequence). The CDR3 length is 12 residues. Trimming removed 4 bases at V and 3 bases at J, with 10 bases between. The CDR3 sequence is CAWTKLGYEQYF. The CDR3 DNA reads as TGTGCCTGGACGAAGCTCGGCTACGAGCAGTACTTC. Full variable domain (remainder filled in from reference TRBV30 and TRBJ2-7): SQTIHQWPATLVQPVGSPLSLECTVEGTSNPNLYWYRQAAGRGLQLLFYSVGIGQISSEVPQNLSASRPQDRQFILSSKKLLLSDSGFYLCAWTKLGYEQYFGPGTRLTVT.

The chain joins TRBV19 to TRBJ2-4; D uncertain. This CDR3 comprises 17 residues. The V end was cut by 2 bases, the J end by 0 bases, with 14 bases between. Germline V gene sequence: CDR1 LNHDA, CDR2 SQIVND (reference sequence). The CDR3 here is CASSIRPSVIAKNIQYF. In nucleotides, the CDR3 is TGTGCCAGTAGTATACGTCCGAGCGTTATAGCCAAAAACATTCAGTACTTC.